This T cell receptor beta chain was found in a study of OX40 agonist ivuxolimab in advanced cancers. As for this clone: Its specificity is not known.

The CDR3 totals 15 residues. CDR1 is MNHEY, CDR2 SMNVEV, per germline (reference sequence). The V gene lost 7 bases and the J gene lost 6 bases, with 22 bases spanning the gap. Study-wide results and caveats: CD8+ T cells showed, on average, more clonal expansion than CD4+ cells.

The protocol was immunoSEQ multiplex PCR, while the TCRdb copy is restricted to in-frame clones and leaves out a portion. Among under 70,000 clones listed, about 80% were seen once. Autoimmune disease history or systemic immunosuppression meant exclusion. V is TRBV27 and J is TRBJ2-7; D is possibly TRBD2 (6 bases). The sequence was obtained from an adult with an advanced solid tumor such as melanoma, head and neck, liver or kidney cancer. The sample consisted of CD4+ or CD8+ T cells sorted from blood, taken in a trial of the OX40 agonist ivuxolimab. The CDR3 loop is CASNTIIRGSREQYF. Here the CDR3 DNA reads TGTGCCAGCAACACTATTATACGGGGGTCTCGCGAGCAGTACTTC.